The 7 T cell receptor beta chains presented below share a single source sample, sequenced in a study of cytomegalovirus exposure and HLA in healthy donors. The study ran its PCR with 60 Vbeta and 13 Jbeta primers. Generated by immunoSEQ multiplex PCR, the TCRdb table keeps only in-frame clones and is missing some. The sample shows about 78,000 clones, about 60% of them seen only once. Source material: PBMCs. The receptors come from a man under 40 in good health and CMV-seropositive.

The chain employs TRBV12-5 and TRBJ1-5, with a weak D call TRBD1 (5 bases). CDR3 length: 14 residues. V was shortened by 9 bases and J by 0 bases, with 12 bases between the two germline ends. Per germline, CDR1 LGHNT and CDR2 FRNRAP. The CDR3 DNA reads as TGTGCTAGCGGTGACAGCTATAGCAATCAGCCCCAGCATTTT. As protein: CASGDSYSNQPQHF.

This clone has just a few counts. In DNA form, the CDR3 reads TGTGCCAGTAGTATCAGGGGGAGCGTCTACCTAAACTACGAGCAGTACTTC. Its translation is CASSIRGSVYLNYEQYF. The chain recombines TRBV19 with TRBJ2-7, with 7 bases lining up with TRBD1. The CDR3 length is 17 residues. Germline V gene data show CDR1 as LNHDA and CDR2 as SQIVND (reference sequence). V shed 3 bases, J shed 3 bases, and the junction held 14 bases outside the gene matches.

The V gene is TRBV12-5, the J gene TRBJ2-2, with D perhaps TRBD1 (7 bases). The V gene's germline CDR1 is LGHNT and CDR2 FRNRAP. The CDR3 length is 15 residues. The ends were cut back, 6 bases at V and 6 bases at J, with 17 bases in the middle. The CDR3 DNA is TGTGCTAGTGGCCAAGGACAGGAGGGGGCCGGGGAGCTGTTTTTT. The encoded protein is CASGQGQEGAGELFF.

The gene calls are TRBV4-1 and TRBJ1-1; possibly TRBD1 for D (5 bases). The CDR3 loop spans 15 amino acids. Trimming took 4 bases from V and 1 from J, leaving 13 bases between them. Germline CDR1 MGHRA, CDR2 YSYEKL. The CDR3 is CASSRTQTENTEAFF. The CDR3 coding sequence is TGCGCCAGCAGCCGGACACAGACAGAGAACACTGAAGCTTTCTTT.

This clone was seen just once. The V and J genes are TRBV9 and TRBJ1-2; D unclear. Between the trimmed V and J ends, which lost 6 bases and 3 bases, there was a span of 18 bases. The germline V gene has CDR1 SGDLS and CDR2 YYNGEE. This CDR3 spans 15 amino acids. As DNA, the CDR3 is TGTGCCAGCACCAATAGGACGGTGAGGGACTATGGCTACACCTTC. Protein: CASTNRTVRDYGYTF.

This rearrangement joins TRBV28 to TRBJ2-2, with 8 nucleotides matching TRBD2. V lost 7 bases and J lost 1; bases outside the gene matches: 8. There are 16 residues in the CDR3. Germline V lookup: CDR1 MDHEN, CDR2 SYDVKM. CDR3 DNA sequence: TGTGCCAGCATCCCCCCCGGGGGGGGGAACACCGGGGAGCTGTTTTTT. This gives the protein CASIPPGGGNTGELFF.

V gene TRBV28 combines with J gene TRBJ2-5; D remains ambiguous. V gave up 4 bases and J gave up 9 bases, with 12 bases separating them. The CDR3 covers 12 residues. The V gene's germline CDR1 is MDHEN and CDR2 SYDVKM. CDR3 amino acids: CASSSEFRAQYF. The DNA of the CDR3 is TGTGCCAGCAGTTCGGAGTTTCGGGCCCAGTACTTC.